These 22 T cell receptor beta chains came from one sample sequenced in a study of blood T cell repertoires in COVID-19 (dated by TCRdb to about 2020). Libraries were constructed by the immunoSEQ multiplex PCR assay. Sourced from immuneACCESS, this table was stored by TCRdb with only in-frame sequences that have V and J called. A share of the clones is absent; for the studies checked, an unresolved V gene accounts for under half, and the remainder has no known explanation. For this sample the table gives some 150,000 clones, of which about 86% were detected only once. The ten largest clones add up to about 2.7% of the sample. Sample: peripheral blood. All receptors come from a human donor with acute or convalescent COVID-19. The donor label of this sample is uncertain.

The J gene is TRBJ2-5, the V gene TRBV30; TRBD2 is a possible D gene (7 bases). CDR3 size: 15 residues. Trimming removed 0 bases from V and 4 bases from J, with 15 bases in between. Germline CDR1 and CDR2: GTSNPN and SVGIG (reference sequence). CDR3 bases: TGTGCCTGGAGTGTACGGCCAGGGGAGGGAGAGACCCAGTACTTC. Translation gives CAWSVRPGEGETQYF.

V usage is TRBV11-2 and J usage is TRBJ2-1, with D tentatively TRBD2 (6 bases). CDR3 size: 15 residues. V was pared by 1 base and J by 8 bases, with 15 bases between. CDR1 SGHAT and CDR2 FQNNGV come from the germline V gene. The CDR3 here is CASSLGPGEADEQFF. For the CDR3, the DNA is TGTGCCAGCAGCTTAGGTCCGGGGGAGGCGGATGAGCAGTTCTTC.

The chain combines TRBV5-6 with TRBJ2-5; 13 bases line up with TRBD2. The V segment lost 9 bases and the J segment 7 bases; nucleotides outside the gene matches: 12. This CDR3 is built from 15 residues. Germline loops: CDR1 SGHDT, CDR2 YYEEEE. This CDR3 reads CAIRLLAGGPRTQYF. As DNA, the CDR3 is TGTGCCATCCGACTACTAGCGGGGGGGCCAAGGACCCAGTACTTC.

The chain employs TRBV7-8 and TRBJ1-5; D possibly corresponds to TRBD1 (5 bases). CDR3 length equals 16 residues. The V gene's germline CDR1 is SGHVS and CDR2 FQNEAQ. The V end lost 5 bases, the J end lost 3 bases, and 17 bases lay between the germline ends. The CDR3 reads CASSPGTVDFNQPQHF. The CDR3 region has the DNA TGTGCCAGCAGCCCCGGGACTGTCGATTTCAATCAGCCCCAGCATTTT.

This clone was picked up a small number of times. The J gene is TRBJ2-7, the V gene TRBV3-1 (or the pseudogene TRBV3-2); 11 bases are shared with TRBD2. Trimming removed 4 bases from V and 4 bases from J; junction bases left unmatched: 12. Per germline, CDR1 LGHDT and CDR2 YNNKEL (reference sequence). The CDR3 contains 17 residues. The CDR3 nucleotides are TGTGCCAGCAGCCGGCTCCCTTCGACTAGCGGGAAGTACGAGCAGTACTTC. Protein: CASSRLPSTSGKYEQYF.

Regarding this clone: Other DNA sequences in this sample translate to the same CDR3. The V gene is TRBV29-1, the J gene TRBJ2-7, with no clear D. Germline V CDR1 and CDR2: SQVTM, ANQGSEA. The CDR3 has 11 amino acids. With 4 bases removed from V and 6 bases from J, the gap between germline ends came to 10 bases. CDR3 nucleotides: TGCAGCGTTGGTCTAGTCGGCGAGCAGTACTTC. As protein: CSVGLVGEQYF.

This clone has just a few counts. The chain links TRBV5-1 to TRBJ2-5, with TRBD2 as a possible D gene (5 bases). CDR3 length: 13 residues. Deletions cut 3 bases from V and 7 bases from J, with 13 bases between. Germline V gives CDR1 SGHRS, CDR2 YFSETQ. CDR3 sequence reads: CASSSDGVRTQYF. As DNA, the CDR3 is TGCGCCAGCAGCTCCGACGGGGTAAGGACCCAGTACTTC.

V and J are TRBV27 and TRBJ1-1; D is perhaps TRBD1 (5 bases). The germline V gene encodes CDR1 MNHEY and CDR2 SMNVEV (reference sequence). The CDR3 contains 14 residues. The germline V and J ends were trimmed by 2 bases and 7 bases, with 14 bases remaining between them. CDR3 nucleotides: TGTGCCAGCAGTTTAGTAGGGGCGGGGGATGAAGCTTTCTTT. It is translated as CASSLVGAGDEAFF.

The rearrangement joins TRBV12-5 to TRBJ2-1, with a tentative D call TRBD1 (6 bases). V was shortened by 0 bases and J by 0 bases, with 15 bases between the two germline ends. Germline CDR1 and CDR2: LGHNT and FRNRAP. The CDR3 sequence is 18 residues long. DNA for the CDR3: TGTGCTAGTGGTTTGGTACCCTGGACAGATTTCTCCTACAATGAGCAGTTCTTC. Residues: CASGLVPWTDFSYNEQFF.

This clone has a single count. The rearrangement uses TRBV4-2 and TRBJ2-7, with TRBD2 matching 7 bases. The CDR3 runs 13 residues. Germline V CDR1 and CDR2: LGHNA, YNFKEQ. V dropped 4 bases and J dropped 7; count of bases not matched to a gene: 7. Here the CDR3 reads CASSRTGTKEQYF. CDR3 sequence (DNA): TGTGCCAGCAGCCGGACTGGGACTAAGGAGCAGTACTTC.

The chain is built from TRBV5-5 and TRBJ1-4, with D possibly TRBD1 on 6 matching bases. Germline V CDR1 and CDR2: SGHKS, YYEKEE (reference sequence). The CDR3 totals 15 residues. Trimming removed 4 bases from V and 10 bases from J, with 20 bases in between. In nucleotides, the CDR3 is TGTGCCAGCAGCCTCAACCCTTATCCAGGGGCAAAACTGTTTTTT. Translation gives CASSLNPYPGAKLFF.

The chain uses TRBV10-3 and TRBJ1-2; 11 bases line up with TRBD1. V shed 5 bases and J 3 bases; nucleotides not matched to a gene: 2. Germline assignment: CDR1 ENHRY and CDR2 SYGVKD. There are 14 residues in the CDR3. The CDR3 loop reads CAISPGQGDYGYTF. The CDR3 DNA is TGTGCCATCAGTCCGGGACAGGGGGACTATGGCTACACCTTC.

This chain connects TRBV4-2 to TRBJ2-7, with 10 bases identical to TRBD2. V lost 1 base, J lost 5 bases, and 8 bases stayed unmatched. The CDR3 spans 16 residues. Germline V gene sequence: CDR1 LGHNA, CDR2 YNFKEQ. CDR3: CASSQVLAGGSDEQYF. CDR3 bases: TGTGCCAGCAGCCAAGTGTTAGCGGGAGGTAGCGACGAGCAGTACTTC.

In DNA, the CDR3 is TGTGCCAGCAGTGAGGGGGACAGGGGGTGGGATGAGCAGTTCTTC. This translates into CASSEGDRGWDEQFF. The V gene is TRBV2, the J gene TRBJ2-1; 11 positions agree with TRBD1. This CDR3 is built from 15 residues. CDR1 and CDR2 (germline): SNHLY, FYNNEI. V was pared by 3 bases and J by 8 bases, with 6 bases of the junction left unmatched.

This chain joins TRBV6-6 and TRBJ2-5; possibly TRBD2 for D (6 bases). Germline assignment: CDR1 MNHNY and CDR2 SVGAGI (reference sequence). This CDR3 is built from 17 residues. V was pared by 5 bases and J by 4 bases, with 23 bases between. CDR3 DNA sequence: TGTGCCAGCAGTCGTAATCGGGACTCTCCGAGGGGAGAGACCCAGTACTTC. The encoded protein is CASSRNRDSPRGETQYF.

The rearrangement links TRBV29-1 to TRBJ1-1, with D hard to call. Per germline, CDR1 SQVTM and CDR2 ANQGSEA. V dropped 0 bases and J dropped 4 bases, with 3 bases sitting between them. The CDR3 is made up of 11 amino acids. The DNA for the CDR3 is TGCAGCGTTGAAGAGGCCACTGAAGCTTTCTTT. Encoded protein: CSVEEATEAFF.

V and J are TRBV10-3 and TRBJ1-2; 8 bases are shared with TRBD1. This CDR3 region has 13 residues. The trim removed 10 bases at V and 2 bases at J, leaving 6 bases unmatched. Germline V CDR1 and CDR2: ENHRY, SYGVKD. The CDR3 region is CASRDRLNYGYTF. CDR3 in DNA: TGTGCCAGCAGGGACAGGCTAAACTATGGCTACACCTTC.

The V gene is TRBV19, the J gene TRBJ1-5; a possible D gene is TRBD1 (6 bases). The CDR3 spans 15 residues. Trimming left V 4 bases short and J 2 bases short, with 12 bases between. CDR1 and CDR2 (germline): LNHDA, SQIVND (reference sequence). CDR3 protein: CASSRTGTGNQPQHF. DNA for the CDR3: TGTGCCAGTAGTAGAACAGGGACGGGCAATCAGCCCCAGCATTTT.

V is TRBV9 and J is TRBJ2-3; TRBD2 matches at 8 bases. The CDR3 consists of 16 residues. Germline CDR1 and CDR2: SGDLS and YYNGEE. The V gene end was trimmed by 4 bases and the J gene end by 4 bases; junction bases not matched to a gene: 11. The CDR3 loop reads CASSLTGGQSADTQYF. CDR3 nucleotide sequence: TGTGCCAGCAGCCTTACGGGGGGGCAATCAGCAGATACGCAGTATTTT.

CDR3 nucleotide sequence: TGTGCCAGCGGGAGGGAGGTTAATGAAAAACTGTTTTTT. Protein sequence: CASGREVNEKLFF. The chain is built from TRBV6-5 and TRBJ1-4, with unresolved D. CDR3 length equals 13 residues. Per germline, CDR1 MNHEY and CDR2 SVGAGI. The V end lost 8 bases, the J end lost 4 bases, and 11 bases lay between the germline ends.

The chain recombines TRBV6-2 or TRBV6-3 with TRBJ2-1, with 7 bases identical to TRBD1. The CDR3 length is 14 residues. Germline V gene data show CDR1 as MNHEY and CDR2 as SVGEGT. The V segment lost 4 bases and the J segment 6 bases; nucleotides outside the gene matches: 6. CDR3 DNA sequence: TGTGCCAGCAGTTGGTCGGGACAGACCAATGAGCAGTTCTTC. Protein sequence: CASSWSGQTNEQFF.

This clone was counted a few times. This chain connects TRBV2 to TRBJ1-6; 10 positions match TRBD1. This CDR3 is 14 amino acids long. With V trimmed by 6 bases and J by 9 bases, 5 bases remained unmatched. CDR1 and CDR2 (germline): SNHLY, FYNNEI. The CDR3 region has the DNA TGTGCCAGCAGAGACAGGGGGCTGGGTTCACCCCTCCACTTT. It yields the protein CASRDRGLGSPLHF.